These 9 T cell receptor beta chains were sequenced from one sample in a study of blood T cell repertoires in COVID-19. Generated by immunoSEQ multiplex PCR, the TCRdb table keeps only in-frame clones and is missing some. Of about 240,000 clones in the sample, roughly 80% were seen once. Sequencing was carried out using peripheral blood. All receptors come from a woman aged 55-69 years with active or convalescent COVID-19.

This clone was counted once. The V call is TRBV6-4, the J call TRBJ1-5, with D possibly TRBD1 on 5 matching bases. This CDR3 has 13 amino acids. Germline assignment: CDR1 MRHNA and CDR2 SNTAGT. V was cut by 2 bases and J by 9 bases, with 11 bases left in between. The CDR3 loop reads CASSDRVGGPQHF. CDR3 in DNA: TGTGCCAGCAGTGACCGTGTGGGGGGGCCCCAGCATTTT.

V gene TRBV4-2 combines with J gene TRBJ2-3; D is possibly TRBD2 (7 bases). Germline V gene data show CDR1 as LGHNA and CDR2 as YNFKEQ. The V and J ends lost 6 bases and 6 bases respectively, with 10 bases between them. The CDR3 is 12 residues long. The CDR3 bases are TGTGCCAGCAGAAGGGGGGGGGATACGCAGTATTTT. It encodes CASRRGGDTQYF.

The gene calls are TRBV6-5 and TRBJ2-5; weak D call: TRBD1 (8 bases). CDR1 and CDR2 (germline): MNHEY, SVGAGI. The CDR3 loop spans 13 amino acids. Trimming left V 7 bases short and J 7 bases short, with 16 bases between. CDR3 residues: CASTKTGEGTQYF. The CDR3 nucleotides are TGTGCCAGCACCAAGACAGGGGAGGGGACCCAGTACTTC.

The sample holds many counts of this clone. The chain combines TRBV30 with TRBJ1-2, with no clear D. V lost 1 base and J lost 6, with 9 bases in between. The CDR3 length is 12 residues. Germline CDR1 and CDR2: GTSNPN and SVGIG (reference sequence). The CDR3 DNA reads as TGTGCCTGGAGTGGAAAGCCTAATGGCTACACCTTC. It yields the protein CAWSGKPNGYTF.

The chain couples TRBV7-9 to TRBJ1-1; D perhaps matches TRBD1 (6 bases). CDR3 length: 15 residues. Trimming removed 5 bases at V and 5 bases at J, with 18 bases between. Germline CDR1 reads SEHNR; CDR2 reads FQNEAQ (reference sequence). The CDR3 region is CASSILTGSTTEAFF. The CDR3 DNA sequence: TGTGCCAGCAGCATTTTAACAGGGAGTACGACTGAAGCTTTCTTT. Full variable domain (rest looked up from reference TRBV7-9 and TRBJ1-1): DTGVSQNPRHKITKRGQNVTFRCDPISEHNRLYWYRQTLGQGPEFLTYFQNEAQLEKSRLLSDRFSAERPKGSFSTLEIQRTEQGDSAMYLCASSILTGSTTEAFFGQGTRLTVV.

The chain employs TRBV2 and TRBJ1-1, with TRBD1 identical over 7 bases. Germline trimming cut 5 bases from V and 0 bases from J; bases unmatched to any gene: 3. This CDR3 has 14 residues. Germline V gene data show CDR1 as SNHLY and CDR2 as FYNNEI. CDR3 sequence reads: CASSKTGMNTEAFF. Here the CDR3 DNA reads TGTGCCAGCAGTAAGACAGGGATGAACACTGAAGCTTTCTTT. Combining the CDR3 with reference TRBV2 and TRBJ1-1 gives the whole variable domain EPEVTQTPSHQVTQMGQEVILRCVPISNHLYFYWYRQILGQKVEFLVSFYNNEISEKSEIFDDQFSVERPDGSNFTLKIRSTKLEDSAMYFCASSKTGMNTEAFFGQGTRLTVV.

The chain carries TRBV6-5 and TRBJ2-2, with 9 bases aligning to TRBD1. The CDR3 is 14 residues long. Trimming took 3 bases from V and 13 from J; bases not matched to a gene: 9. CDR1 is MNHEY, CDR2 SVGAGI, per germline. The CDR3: CASSYHGQGYGLFF. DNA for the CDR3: TGTGCCAGCAGTTATCACGGACAGGGGTACGGGCTGTTTTTT.

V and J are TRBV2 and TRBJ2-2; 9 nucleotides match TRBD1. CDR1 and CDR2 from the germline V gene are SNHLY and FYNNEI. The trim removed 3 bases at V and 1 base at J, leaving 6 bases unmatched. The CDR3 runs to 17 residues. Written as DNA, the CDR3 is TGTGCCAGCAGTGATGTCATGGGACAGGGGAACACCGGGGAGCTGTTTTTT. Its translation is CASSDVMGQGNTGELFF.

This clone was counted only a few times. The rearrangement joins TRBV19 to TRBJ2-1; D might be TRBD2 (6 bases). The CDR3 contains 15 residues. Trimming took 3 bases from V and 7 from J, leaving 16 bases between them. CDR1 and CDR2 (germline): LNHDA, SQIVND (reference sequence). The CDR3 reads CASSIVRLRGNEQFF. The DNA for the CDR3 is TGTGCCAGTAGTATTGTGAGACTACGGGGGAATGAGCAGTTCTTC.